The present entry profiles one TCR beta chain with its context. Its antigen is not identified. This entry comes from a study of response to subunit inactivated influenza vaccine. Study outcomes and limitations: Researchers suggested that each seasonal influenza vaccination recruits few new T cells.

TCRdb re-analysed the RT-PCR reads in MiXCR, keeping a single row per CDR3 protein. In the table there are roughly 570,000 distinct CDR3 sequences, 10% to 15% of which are singletons. Germline CDR1 reads MNHEY; CDR2 reads SVGAGI. Deletions cut 2 bases from V and 4 bases from J, with 11 bases between. This CDR3 region has 15 residues. Sample: PBMCs from blood, taken 35 to 45 days after vaccination. The clonotype was recovered from a man aged 50 or older who received an inactivated influenza vaccine. This chain joins TRBV6-5 and TRBJ2-2; possibly TRBD2 for D (6 bases). Here the CDR3 reads CASSYRELGTGELFF. CDR3 sequence (DNA): TGTGCCAGCAGTTACCGGGAGCTGGGCACCGGGGAGCTGTTTTTT.